Listed below are T cell receptor beta chains from one sample, sequenced in a study of T cell responses to AZD1222 COVID-19 vaccine. Assay used: immunoSEQ multiplex PCR; TCRdb lists only in-frame clones, some missing. This sample has about 120,000 clones, with around nine tenths found just once. Sequencing was performed on peripheral blood, taken on day 0 of AZD1222 vaccination. The source is an adult in good health. Each CDR3 is given with its conserved first and last residue. The order of the fields is D gene, V gene, clone size, J gene, CDR3 protein, CDR3 DNA. A D gene is named only where the DNA matches it firmly. Size is stated for part of the rows, as once, few or many counts, or as a class when the clone is expanded.

TRBD1	TRBV5-5	.	TRBJ2-7	CASSRSGQGFHEQYF	TGTGCCAGCAGCCGCTCGGGACAGGGTTTCCACGAGCAGTACTTC
TRBD2	TRBV2	once	TRBJ2-5	CASSAVSGGWETQYF	TGTGCCAGCAGTGCTGTATCGGGAGGGTGGGAGACCCAGTACTTC
.	TRBV7-9	.	TRBJ1-2	CASSFLGLLDYGYTF	TGTGCCAGCAGCTTTCTTGGCCTACTAGACTATGGCTACACCTTC
TRBD1	TRBV19	.	TRBJ2-1	CASSNLDRVNEQFF	TGTGCCAGTAGTAACCTCGACAGGGTGAATGAGCAGTTCTTC
.	TRBV18	.	TRBJ2-7	CASSTKEGSYEQYF	TGTGCCAGCTCAACTAAAGAGGGCAGCTACGAGCAGTACTTC
.	TRBV12-3/TRBV12-4	.	TRBJ2-3	CASSILDTQYF	TGTGCCAGCAGTATTCTAGATACGCAGTATTTT
.	TRBV9	.	TRBJ2-7	CASSPRTVLGEQYF	TGTGCCAGCAGCCCCAGGACAGTCCTGGGCGAGCAGTACTTC
.	TRBV4-1	.	TRBJ1-1	CASSRISDRNTEAFF	TGCGCCAGCAGCCGTATTTCGGACCGGAACACTGAAGCTTTCTTT
TRBD2	TRBV6-2/TRBV6-3	.	TRBJ2-3	CASSYTGLAASDTQYF	TGTGCCAGCAGTTACACGGGACTAGCGGCCTCCGATACGCAGTATTTT
.	TRBV2	once	TRBJ1-6	CATQDRWNSPLHF	TGTGCCACCCAGGACAGATGGAATTCACCCCTCCACTTT
.	TRBV5-4	.	TRBJ1-2	CASSPGGARVYGYTF	TGTGCCAGCAGCCCTGGGGGGGCGCGGGTCTATGGCTACACCTTC
TRBD2	TRBV12-3/TRBV12-4	.	TRBJ2-7	CASSLEGGNEQYF	TGTGCCAGCAGTTTGGAGGGAGGGAACGAGCAGTACTTC
.	TRBV6-5	.	TRBJ2-7	CASIARYKYEQYF	TGTGCCAGCATCGCCCGGTATAAGTACGAGCAGTACTTC
.	TRBV7-9	few	TRBJ1-4	CASSHNVDLIDINEKLFF	TGTGCCAGCAGTCACAATGTGGACCTAATCGATATCAATGAAAAACTGTTTTTT
.	TRBV12-3/TRBV12-4	.	TRBJ1-6	CASSPPHSPLHF	TGTGCCAGCAGCCCCCCCCACTCACCCCTCCACTTT
.	TRBV7-3	.	TRBJ2-5	CASSPSISRETQYF	TGTGCCAGCAGCCCCTCAATCTCTAGGGAGACCCAGTACTTC
.	TRBV6-5	.	TRBJ1-1	CASSSTGALYTEAFF	TGTGCCAGCAGTTCAACGGGGGCATTATACACTGAAGCTTTCTTT
.	TRBV7-9	once	TRBJ1-2	CASSSFTGLDYGYTF	TGTGCCAGCAGCTCCTTTACAGGTCTTGACTATGGCTACACCTTC
.	TRBV19	once	TRBJ1-1	CASSILGNTEAFF	TGTGCCAGTAGTATTCTTGGGAACACTGAAGCTTTCTTT
.	TRBV11-1	.	TRBJ2-3	CASSLGASALTDTQYF	TGTGCCAGCAGCTTGGGCGCTAGCGCCCTCACAGATACGCAGTATTTT
TRBD1	TRBV7-2	.	TRBJ1-5	CASSLGTGGLPQHF	TGTGCCAGCAGCTTAGGGACAGGGGGTCTGCCCCAGCATTTT
.	TRBV6-2/TRBV6-3	.	TRBJ1-2	CASSYSSDPNYGYTF	TGTGCCAGCAGTTACTCGAGCGACCCTAACTATGGCTACACCTTC
.	TRBV5-1	.	TRBJ1-1	CASSPTRADTEAFF	TGCGCCAGCAGCCCCACCCGGGCCGACACTGAAGCTTTCTTT
.	TRBV19	.	TRBJ1-3	CASSVESGAAGNTIYF	TGTGCCAGTAGTGTCGAATCGGGGGCAGCTGGAAACACCATATATTTT
TRBD1	TRBV29-1	.	TRBJ2-3	CSVDITGTGEDTQYF	TGCAGCGTTGACATTACCGGGACAGGGGAAGATACGCAGTATTTT
TRBD2	TRBV5-1	.	TRBJ2-1	CASSLEAGGPHEQFF	TGCGCCAGCAGCTTGGAGGCGGGGGGGCCCCATGAGCAGTTCTTC
.	TRBV7-2	.	TRBJ2-7	CASSLGGGNPYEQYF	TGTGCCAGCAGCTTAGGTGGGGGAAATCCCTACGAGCAGTACTTC
.	TRBV5-6	once	TRBJ2-5	CASSFGGQETQYF	TGTGCCAGCAGCTTCGGGGGTCAGGAGACCCAGTACTTC
.	TRBV6-5	.	TRBJ1-1	CASSYSGAGNTEAFF	TGTGCCAGCAGTTACTCAGGGGCAGGGAACACTGAAGCTTTCTTT
.	TRBV7-5	.	TRBJ2-7	CARRDRVGGVYEQYF	TGTGCCAGAAGGGACAGGGTTGGTGGGGTCTACGAGCAGTACTTC
.	TRBV6-1	.	TRBJ1-2	CASSEAGIGYGYTF	TGTGCCAGCAGTGAAGCCGGGATTGGGTACGGCTACACCTTC
.	TRBV14	.	TRBJ2-7	CASSQDRGSPWYEQYF	TGTGCCAGCAGCCAAGATCGTGGCAGCCCTTGGTACGAGCAGTACTTC
TRBD1	TRBV19	.	TRBJ2-7	CASSTPGQSYEQYF	TGTGCCAGTAGTACACCGGGACAGTCCTACGAGCAGTACTTC
TRBD1	TRBV19	.	TRBJ1-5	CASSPGTGNQPQHF	TGTGCCAGTAGTCCCGGGACAGGCAATCAGCCCCAGCATTTT
.	TRBV7-2	.	TRBJ1-6	CASSPRAGLDNSPLHF	TGTGCCAGCAGTCCGCGGGCGGGACTGGATAATTCACCCCTCCACTTT
.	TRBV7-2	.	TRBJ1-2	CASTRVESYGYTF	TGTGCCAGCACTCGGGTAGAAAGCTATGGCTACACCTTC
.	TRBV27	.	TRBJ1-6	CASSLVEGGNSPLHF	TGTGCCAGCAGTTTAGTAGAGGGCGGTAATTCACCCCTCCACTTT
.	TRBV10-2	.	TRBJ1-5	CATGQHSNQPQHF	TGCGCCACGGGACAACATAGCAATCAGCCCCAGCATTTT
.	TRBV2	.	TRBJ1-2	CASCRQDSYGYTF	TGTGCCAGCTGTCGGCAGGATTCCTATGGCTACACCTTC
TRBD1	TRBV4-3	.	TRBJ2-1	CASSHLSTGEGNEQFF	TGCGCCAGCAGCCATTTATCGACAGGGGAAGGGAATGAGCAGTTCTTC
.	TRBV9	.	TRBJ2-1	CASSVATGHNEQFF	TGTGCCAGCAGCGTAGCTACCGGTCACAATGAGCAGTTCTTC
.	TRBV7-6	.	TRBJ2-3	CASSLATGGLTDTQYF	TGTGCCAGCAGCTTAGCGACCGGGGGGCTCACAGATACGCAGTATTTT
.	TRBV6-2/TRBV6-3	.	TRBJ1-2	CASSSGGTSGAYGYTF	TGTGCCAGCAGCTCCGGGGGGACTTCTGGTGCCTATGGCTACACCTTC
.	TRBV19	.	TRBJ1-5	CASRPGLSNQPQHF	TGTGCCAGTAGGCCAGGTCTGAGCAATCAGCCCCAGCATTTT
TRBD1	TRBV7-2	.	TRBJ1-4	CASSPRDRGTNEKLFF	TGTGCCAGCAGCCCGCGGGACAGGGGAACTAATGAAAAACTGTTTTTT
.	TRBV6-5	.	TRBJ1-2	CASRWTVTVAYGYTF	TGTGCCAGCAGGTGGACAGTGACTGTGGCCTATGGCTACACCTTC
.	TRBV9	.	TRBJ1-4	CASSPGPDEKLFF	TGTGCCAGCAGCCCCGGACCCGATGAAAAACTGTTTTTT
.	TRBV21-1	.	TRBJ1-2	CASSERPVVLRSNYGYTF	TGTGCCAGCAGCGAGCGCCCCGTAGTCCTGCGTTCTAACTATGGCTACACCTTC
.	TRBV5-8	.	TRBJ1-5	CASSFLHSNQPQHF	TGTGCCAGCAGCTTTCTCCATAGCAATCAGCCCCAGCATTTT
TRBD1	TRBV5-6	.	TRBJ2-3	CASSLTGGADTQYF	TGTGCCAGCAGCTTGACAGGGGGCGCAGATACGCAGTATTTT
TRBD1	TRBV19	.	TRBJ1-1	CASSITDRGTNTEAFF	TGTGCCAGTAGTATAACGGACAGGGGGACGAACACTGAAGCTTTCTTT
.	TRBV19	.	TRBJ2-2	CASSWGVGTGELFF	TGTGCCAGTAGCTGGGGAGTTGGCACCGGGGAGCTGTTTTTT
.	TRBV29-1	.	TRBJ1-1	CSVARPENTEAFF	TGCAGCGTGGCTAGGCCAGAGAACACTGAAGCTTTCTTT
.	TRBV19	.	TRBJ1-4	CASSEGGRGTNEKLFF	TGTGCCAGTAGTGAAGGTGGCAGAGGAACTAATGAAAAACTGTTTTTT
.	TRBV5-1	.	TRBJ1-1	CASSLLEKGVNTEAFF	TGCGCCAGCAGCTTATTGGAAAAAGGGGTGAACACTGAAGCTTTCTTT
TRBD2	TRBV6-4	.	TRBJ2-3	CASSAGTSGGSDTQYF	TGTGCCAGCAGTGCTGGGACCAGCGGGGGATCAGATACGCAGTATTTT
.	TRBV2	.	TRBJ1-4	CASSESRSTNEKLFF	TGTGCCAGCAGTGAAAGCAGGTCAACTAATGAAAAACTGTTTTTT